Following are 16 T cell receptor beta chains from one sample sequenced in a study of shared clonotypes between healthy human individuals. The repertoire was sequenced with immunoSEQ multiplex PCR; TCRdb's copy has only in-frame clones and lacks some. The sample comprises over 950,000 clones, 77% of which are singletons, and 0.85% to 1% rests with the top ten. The sequenced material came from memory CD4+ T cells from PBMCs. Subset meaning: CD45RA-negative fraction. The receptor source for this set is a young man in good health. Some clones in this sample may be carry-over from other donors' samples.

The chain has TRBV30 and TRBJ2-5; D uncertain. Germline V gene data show CDR1 as GTSNPN and CDR2 as SVGIG (reference sequence). The CDR3 has 16 residues. The V gene lost 0 bases and the J gene lost 2 bases, with 16 bases spanning the gap. CDR3 DNA: TGTGCCTGGAGTGTACGTTATCCCAGGACGCAAGAGACCCAGTACTTC. Residues: CAWSVRYPRTQETQYF.

This sequence joins TRBV7-6 and TRBJ1-2; TRBD1 aligns across 8 bases. The CDR3 covers 13 residues. V was clipped by 5 bases and J by 4 bases; unmatched bases: 3. Germline CDR1 reads SGHVS; CDR2 reads FNYEAQ. CDR3 bases: TGTGCCAGCAGCCGGGACAGGACCTATGGCTACACCTTC. It codes for CASSRDRTYGYTF.

About this clone: The sample contains more than one DNA sequence encoding this CDR3. The chain joins TRBV28 to TRBJ2-6, with no clear D. This CDR3 spans 14 amino acids. Looked up from germline, CDR1 is MDHEN and CDR2 is SYDVKM. V lost 4 bases and J lost 0, with 4 bases in between. The chain's CDR3 is CASSSISGANVLTF. The CDR3 DNA reads as TGTGCCAGCAGTTCGATCTCTGGGGCCAACGTCCTGACTTTC.

This clone has a handful of counts. The chain has TRBV18 and TRBJ1-5, with unresolved D. The CDR3 totals 13 residues. Germline V CDR1 and CDR2: KGHSH, LQKENI. The V and J ends lost 5 bases and 1 base respectively, with 6 bases between them. CDR3 region: CASSKDSNQPQHF. In DNA form, the CDR3 reads TGTGCCAGCTCAAAGGACAGCAATCAGCCCCAGCATTTT.

As regards this clone: Distinct nucleotide sequences in the sample also encode this CDR3. The chain carries TRBV18 and TRBJ1-5, with 7 bases that match TRBD1. The germline V gene has CDR1 KGHSH and CDR2 LQKENI. The V and J ends lost 6 bases and 4 bases, in that order; junction bases with no gene match: 3. This CDR3 spans 13 amino acids. The CDR3 nucleotides are TGTGCCAGCTCCCCGACAGGGAATCAGCCCCAGCATTTT. This sequence encodes CASSPTGNQPQHF.

The CDR3 region is CASSPTTGAQIYEQYF. DNA for the CDR3: TGTGCCAGCAGCCCTACAACAGGGGCCCAAATCTACGAGCAGTACTTC. J is TRBJ2-7 and V is TRBV5-4, with 7 bases fitting TRBD1. The CDR3 is 16 residues long. The ends lost 4 bases at V and 3 bases at J; junction bases unmatched: 13. CDR1 and CDR2 from the germline V gene are SGHNT and YYREEE (reference sequence).

This chain uses TRBV5-1 with TRBJ1-2, with 9 nucleotides matching TRBD1. Trimming cost V 4 bases and J 8 bases; bases outside gene matches: 15. CDR3 length: 16 amino acids. CDR1 SGHRS and CDR2 YFSETQ come from the germline V gene. The CDR3, as DNA: TGCGCCAGCAGCGCCGACGGGACAGGGAGGATTAAGGGCTACACCTTC. Its translation is CASSADGTGRIKGYTF.

This sequence joins TRBV18 and TRBJ1-4; 7 bases fit TRBD1. The CDR3 has 16 amino acids. With 3 bases clipped from V and 0 bases from J, the junction kept 4 bases outside the gene matches. In germline, CDR1 is KGHSH, CDR2 LQKENI. The CDR3 region is CASSPYRGSTNEKLFF. For the CDR3, the DNA is TGTGCCAGCTCACCCTACAGGGGTTCAACTAATGAAAAACTGTTTTTT.

This chain uses TRBV10-1 with TRBJ2-7, with TRBD1 matching 7 bases. Germline values: CDR1 WNHNN, CDR2 SYGVQD (reference sequence). V gave up 7 bases and J gave up 2 bases; unmatched junction bases: 8. The CDR3 contains 14 residues. The CDR3 protein is CASTDDRVPYEQYF. As DNA, the CDR3 is TGCGCCAGCACAGATGACAGGGTCCCCTACGAGCAGTACTTC.

This rearrangement joins TRBV28 to TRBJ1-1; D not certain. Per the germline V gene, CDR1 is MDHEN and CDR2 is SYDVKM. CDR3 length: 14 amino acids. The germline V and J ends were trimmed by 7 bases and 4 bases, with 16 bases remaining between them. The CDR3 spells CASKASPGFTEAFF. CDR3 nucleotide sequence: TGTGCCAGCAAGGCAAGTCCGGGGTTCACTGAAGCTTTCTTT. The entire variable domain, with the rest obtained from reference TRBV28 and TRBJ1-1, is as follows: DVKVTQSSRYLVKRTGEKVFLECVQDMDHENMFWYRQDPGLGLRLIYFSYDVKMKEKGDIPEGYSVSREKKERFSLILESASTNQTSMYLCASKASPGFTEAFFGQGTRLTVV.

The chain employs TRBV12-5 and TRBJ1-1, with a tentative D call TRBD1 (5 bases). Germline-derived CDR1 and CDR2 are LGHNT and FRNRAP. The CDR3 has 18 residues. The V gene lost 3 bases and the J gene lost 0 bases, with 20 bases spanning the gap. The CDR3 loop reads CASGFYMGGSGLNTEAFF. The DNA for the CDR3 is TGTGCTAGTGGTTTTTATATGGGGGGTTCAGGGTTGAACACTGAAGCTTTCTTT.

The chain carries TRBV4-3 and TRBJ1-4; D unclear. The germline V and J ends were trimmed by 1 base and 3 bases, with 9 bases remaining between them. The CDR3 is 15 amino acids. Germline V gene sequence: CDR1 LGHNA, CDR2 YSLEER. The DNA of the CDR3 is TGCGCCAGCAGCCAAGTTCCCGGGGCTAATGAAAAACTGTTTTTT. Translated, it gives CASSQVPGANEKLFF.

The chain couples TRBV25-1 to TRBJ2-1; the match to TRBD1 covers 9 bases. The trim removed 8 bases at V and 6 bases at J, leaving 2 bases unmatched. Germline values: CDR1 MGHDK, CDR2 SYGVNS. The CDR3 length is 12 residues. The CDR3, as DNA: TGTGCCAGCCGGACAGGGGCCAATGAGCAGTTCTTC. Translating gives CASRTGANEQFF.

The gene calls are TRBV11-2 and TRBJ2-1; 10 positions agree with TRBD1. J lost 10 bases, V lost 2 bases, and 11 bases had no gene match. CDR3 length: 16 residues. Germline V CDR1 and CDR2: SGHAT, FQNNGV. The CDR3, as DNA: TGTGCCAGCAGCTTAAGGTGGGACAGGGGAAGTAGCGAGCAGTTCTTC. Protein: CASSLRWDRGSSEQFF.

The rearrangement joins TRBV19 to TRBJ2-1; D not certain. V was cut by 3 bases and J by 5 bases, with 5 bases left in between. CDR1 is LNHDA, CDR2 SQIVND, per germline (reference sequence). This CDR3 spans 12 amino acids. Here the CDR3 DNA reads TGTGCCAGTAGTATGGATCACAATGAGCAGTTCTTC. This encodes CASSMDHNEQFF.

The rearrangement links TRBV14 to TRBJ2-6; D unresolved. The V and J ends lost 7 bases and 0 bases respectively, with 4 bases between them. CDR3 size: 13 residues. Per the germline V gene, CDR1 is SGHDN and CDR2 is FVKESK. CDR3 coding DNA: TGTGCCAGCACAGTCTCTGGGGCCAACGTCCTGACTTTC. It encodes CASTVSGANVLTF.